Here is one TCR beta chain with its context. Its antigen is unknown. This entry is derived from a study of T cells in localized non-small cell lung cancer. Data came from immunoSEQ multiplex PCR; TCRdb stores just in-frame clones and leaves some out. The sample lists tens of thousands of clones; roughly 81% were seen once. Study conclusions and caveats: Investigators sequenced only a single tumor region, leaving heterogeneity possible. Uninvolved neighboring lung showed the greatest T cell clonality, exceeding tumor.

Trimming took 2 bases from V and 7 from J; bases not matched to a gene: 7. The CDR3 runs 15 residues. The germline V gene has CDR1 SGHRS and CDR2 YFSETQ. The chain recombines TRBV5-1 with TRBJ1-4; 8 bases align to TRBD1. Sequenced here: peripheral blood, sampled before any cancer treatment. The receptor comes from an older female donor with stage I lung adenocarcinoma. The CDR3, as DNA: TGCGCCAGCAGCTTTACCAACACAGGGGGTGAAAAACTGTTTTTT. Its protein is CASSFTNTGGEKLFF.